These 4 T cell receptor beta chains were all obtained from the same sample, sequenced in a study of cytomegalovirus exposure and HLA in healthy donors. TCRdb's copy holds only in-frame clones and misses some; the assay was immunoSEQ multiplex PCR. The data contain around 300,000 clones, approximately 88% of them singletons. Input material: PBMCs. Source of these receptors: a woman aged 18 to 35 in good health and CMV-seronegative.

This sequence joins TRBV27 and TRBJ1-2, with TRBD1 identical over 9 bases. Germline V gives CDR1 MNHEY, CDR2 SMNVEV (reference sequence). The length of the CDR3 is 15 residues. V was pared by 4 bases and J by 7 bases, with 10 bases of the junction left unmatched. CDR3 bases: TGTGCCAGCAGTTCGATCCGGGACAGGGAGGGTGGCTACACCTTC. It translates to CASSSIRDREGGYTF.

This clone appeared once. The CDR3 loop reads CASSHGTSGNEAYEQYF. The CDR3 region has the DNA TGTGCCAGCTCACATGGGACTAGCGGGAATGAAGCCTACGAGCAGTACTTC. The rearrangement links TRBV18 to TRBJ2-7, with 13 positions matching TRBD2. The CDR3 length is 17 residues. The ends lost 4 bases at V and 2 bases at J; junction bases unmatched: 8. Germline CDR1 reads KGHSH; CDR2 reads LQKENI.

The V and J genes are TRBV5-8 and TRBJ1-5, with 9 bases identical to TRBD1. Germline V gives CDR1 SGHTS, CDR2 YDEGEE. The V segment lost 7 bases and the J segment 3 bases; nucleotides outside the gene matches: 14. This CDR3 comprises 17 residues. The CDR3 here is CASSHKPGQGPNQPQHF. The CDR3 coding sequence is TGTGCCAGCTCCCATAAGCCGGGACAGGGCCCCAATCAGCCCCAGCATTTT.

This chain connects TRBV28 to TRBJ2-1, with TRBD2 identical over 9 bases. Germline CDR1 is MDHEN and CDR2 is SYDVKM. V was pared by 5 bases and J by 1 base, with 15 bases of the junction left unmatched. The CDR3 has 19 amino acids. The CDR3 sequence: CASSTRPAGGHKSYNEQFF. The CDR3 DNA is TGTGCCAGCAGTACAAGACCAGCGGGAGGACACAAATCCTACAATGAGCAGTTCTTC.